This TCR beta chain stems from a study of blood T cell repertoires in COVID-19. Study-wide background: The origin of the acute and convalescent COVID-19 samples was the United States, Italy and Spain. Sample material is recorded as cDNA or gDNA derived from T cells, B-cell-depleted T cells, or PBMCs.

In the authors' workflow: Cell counts per sample came from amplifying reference gene primers. TCRdb's copy holds only in-frame clones and misses some; the assay was immunoSEQ multiplex PCR. The DNA was the basis for D and trimming; V, J and clone size are from that table. Found here are around 300,000 clones, 75% to 90% of them singletons; the top ten hold around 13%. The germline V gene encodes CDR1 MDHEN and CDR2 SYDVKM. CDR3 length: 13 amino acids. V dropped 6 bases and J dropped 5; count of bases not matched to a gene: 6. The chain couples TRBV28 to TRBJ1-2; TRBD1 agrees at 7 bases. Sequenced material: peripheral blood. The TCR sequence derives from a woman in her seventies with COVID-19, enrolled during active disease. The CDR3 sequence is CASSQGTAYGYTF. CDR3 DNA: TGTGCCAGCAGCCAGGGGACAGCATATGGCTACACCTTC.